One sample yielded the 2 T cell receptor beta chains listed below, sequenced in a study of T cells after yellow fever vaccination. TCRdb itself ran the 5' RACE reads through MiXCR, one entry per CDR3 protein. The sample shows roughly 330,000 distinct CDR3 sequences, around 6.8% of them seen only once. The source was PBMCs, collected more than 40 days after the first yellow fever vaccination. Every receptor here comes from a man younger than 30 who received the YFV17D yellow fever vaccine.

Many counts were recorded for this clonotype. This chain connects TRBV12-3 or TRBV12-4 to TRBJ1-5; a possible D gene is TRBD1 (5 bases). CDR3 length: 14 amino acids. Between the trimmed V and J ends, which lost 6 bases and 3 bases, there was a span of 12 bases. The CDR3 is CASSDRDLNQPQHF. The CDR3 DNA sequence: TGTGCCAGCAGCGATAGGGACCTCAATCAGCCCCAGCATTTT.

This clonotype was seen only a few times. CDR3 bases: TGTGCCAGCAGCTTAGGGCCTCGGAGTCCCATGAACACTGAAGCTTTCTTT. This translates into CASSLGPRSPMNTEAFF. The chain has TRBV7-6 and TRBJ1-1, with D unresolved. The CDR3 covers 17 residues. Germline-derived CDR1 and CDR2 are SGHVS and FNYEAQ. Trimming took 1 base from V and 0 from J, leaving 15 bases between them. Together with reference TRBV7-6 and TRBJ1-1, the CDR3 gives the full variable domain: GAGVSQSPRYKVTKRGQDVALRCDPISGHVSLYWYRQALGQGPEFLTYFNYEAQQDKSGLPNDRFSAERPEGSISTLTIQRTEQRDSAMYRCASSLGPRSPMNTEAFFGQGTRLTVV.